Listed here is a single TCR beta chain. This sample stems from a study of blood T cell repertoires in COVID-19. The data were produced by immunoSEQ multiplex PCR, yet TCRdb's version contains in-frame clones alone and is incomplete. In the table there are 250,000 to 350,000 clones, 90% of which are singletons. Germline CDR1 and CDR2: SGHTA and FQGTGA. The CDR3 runs to 14 residues. V was pared by 5 bases and J by 7 bases, with 15 bases between. The receptor's source is a young woman who had recovered from COVID-19. The source material was PBMCs or T cells enriched from blood (not recorded which). The V and J genes are TRBV7-3 and TRBJ2-1, with D possibly TRBD2 on 5 matching bases. Here the CDR3 DNA reads TGTGCCAGCAGCACTAGTGGGAGAGGGAATGAGCAGTTCTTC. This encodes CASSTSGRGNEQFF. The full variable domain, with the rest looked up from reference TRBV7-3 and TRBJ2-1, is GAGVSQTPSNKVTEKGKYVELRCDPISGHTALYWYRQSLGQGPEFLIYFQGTGAADDSGLPNDRFFAVRPEGSVSTLKIQRTERGDSAVYLCASSTSGRGNEQFFGPGTRLTVL.